This T cell receptor beta chain appears in the sequencing data of a study of cytomegalovirus exposure and HLA in healthy donors. Study at large: The same platform was used for the roughly 120 validation repertoires as for the 666 first-cohort repertoires, as reported in a later analysis.

Worth noting for this clone: The sample has other DNA sequences that encode this CDR3 too.

From germline, CDR1 is KGHSH and CDR2 LQKENI. There are 14 residues in the CDR3. Trimming cost V 3 bases and J 1 base; bases outside gene matches: 2. Using immunoSEQ multiplex PCR, the repertoire was profiled, and TCRdb retains in-frame clones only, with some absent. This repertoire shows fewer than 250,000 clones, more than 75% found once; its top ten account for more than 1.2%. This clonotype originated in a woman between 18 and 30 years old in good health and CMV-seronegative. Sequencing was carried out using PBMCs. V and J are TRBV18 and TRBJ1-1; 7 positions match TRBD1. The CDR3 nucleotides read TGTGCCAGCTCACCTCAGGGGGGGAACACTGAAGCTTTCTTT. Residues: CASSPQGGNTEAFF.